Presented here are 16 T cell receptor beta chains from one specimen sequenced in a study of blood T cell repertoires in COVID-19 (TCRdb year 2020). Libraries were constructed by the immunoSEQ multiplex PCR assay. As stored in TCRdb, this immuneACCESS dataset retains in-frame rearrangements with V and J assigned. A fraction of the clones does not appear; measured against another copy, unresolved V genes explain less than half of the discrepancy, and the remainder lacks a known reason. Here the sample has some 80,000 clones; about four fifths occur a single time. Of the sample, around 9.7% falls within the top ten clones. Material: peripheral blood. These receptor sequences come from a human donor in a cohort sampled during active COVID-19.

Only one count was recorded for this clone. The chain couples TRBV7-6 to TRBJ1-2, with 8 positions matching TRBD1. V was pared by 3 bases and J by 4 bases, with 10 bases of the junction left unmatched. CDR1 SGHVS and CDR2 FNYEAQ come from the germline V gene. The CDR3 has 16 amino acids. CDR3 loop: CASSFGETGASYGYTF. The CDR3, as DNA: TGTGCCAGCAGCTTTGGGGAGACAGGGGCGTCCTATGGCTACACCTTC.

The J gene is TRBJ2-1, the V gene TRBV4-2; 11 bases are shared with TRBD2. The V segment lost 4 bases and the J segment 6 bases; nucleotides outside the gene matches: 8. The CDR3 totals 16 residues. CDR1 is LGHNA and CDR2 is YNFKEQ in the germline V gene. CDR3 sequence (DNA): TGTGCCAGCAGCCGGGGGCTAGCGGGAGGAACCAATGAGCAGTTCTTC. Its translation is CASSRGLAGGTNEQFF.

The gene calls are TRBV19 and TRBJ2-2, with D maybe TRBD2 (5 bases). This CDR3 comprises 12 residues. Trimming left V 6 bases short and J 6 bases short, with 8 bases between. CDR1 and CDR2 (germline): LNHDA, SQIVND (reference sequence). DNA of the CDR3: TGTGCCAGTAGCTTTAGCGCCGGGGAGCTGTTTTTT. This gives the protein CASSFSAGELFF. Variable domain in full (rest from reference TRBV19 and TRBJ2-2): DGGITQSPKYLFRKEGQNVTLSCEQNLNHDAMYWYRQDPGQGLRLIYYSQIVNDFQKGDIAEGYSVSREKKESFPLTVTSAQKNPTAFYLCASSFSAGELFFGEGSRLTVL.

V usage is TRBV11-1 and J usage is TRBJ2-1, with TRBD2 matching 9 bases. CDR1 and CDR2 (germline): SGHAT, FQDESV (reference sequence). V lost 1 base to trimming and J lost 7 bases; unmatched junction nucleotides: 8. The CDR3 extends over 16 amino acids. The CDR3 DNA is TGTGCCAGCAGCTTAGGATTGGGCGGGGGGGATAATGAGCAGTTCTTC. This encodes CASSLGLGGGDNEQFF.

This chain uses TRBV27 with TRBJ1-2; 10 nucleotides agree with TRBD1. This CDR3 has 14 residues. CDR1 is MNHEY, CDR2 SMNVEV, per germline (reference sequence). V shed 5 bases, J shed 6 bases, and the junction held 6 bases outside the gene matches. This CDR3 is CASSNSGQGNGYTF. CDR3 nucleotides: TGTGCCAGCAGTAACTCGGGACAGGGGAATGGCTACACCTTC.

This chain links TRBV3-1 (or the pseudogene TRBV3-2) with TRBJ2-1, with TRBD2 matching over 13 bases. CDR1 and CDR2 (germline): LGHDT, YNNKEL (reference sequence). The CDR3 length is 16 residues. Trimming at V came to 0 bases and at J to 9 bases, leaving 5 bases not matched to a gene. The CDR3 is CASSQDRTSGSFEQFF. CDR3 DNA sequence: TGTGCCAGCAGCCAAGACCGGACTAGCGGGAGCTTTGAGCAGTTCTTC.

The V gene is TRBV12-3 or TRBV12-4, the J gene TRBJ1-1; D not certain. This CDR3 region has 13 residues. Trimming removed 5 bases at V and 10 bases at J, with 17 bases between. The CDR3: CASSPPEVHGAFF. The CDR3 DNA follows: TGTGCCAGCAGTCCACCGGAGGTTCACGGAGCTTTCTTT.

The chain employs TRBV28 and TRBJ1-5, with 8 bases identical to TRBD1. The CDR3 has 13 amino acids. From germline, CDR1 is MDHEN and CDR2 SYDVKM. With 6 bases clipped from V and 4 bases from J, the junction kept 2 bases outside the gene matches. CDR3 amino acids: CASRGQDNQPQHF. The CDR3 DNA follows: TGTGCCAGCAGGGGACAGGATAATCAGCCCCAGCATTTT.

The chain employs TRBV19 and TRBJ2-7; D might be TRBD2 (5 bases). V lost 5 bases, J lost 4 bases, and 12 bases lay in between. This CDR3 contains 13 residues. The germline CDR1 and CDR2 sequences are LNHDA and SQIVND (reference sequence). CDR3 bases: TGTGCCAGTAGTCCGGGGTATGGTTACGAGCAGTACTTC. This encodes CASSPGYGYEQYF.

This clone was seen only a few times. The CDR3 sequence: CASMGTENEQFF. Here the CDR3 DNA reads TGTGCCAGCATGGGGACAGAGAATGAGCAGTTCTTC. The rearrangement joins TRBV6-5 to TRBJ2-1; 7 bases map to TRBD1. Germline trimming cut 7 bases from V and 7 bases from J; bases unmatched to any gene: 4. CDR1 MNHEY and CDR2 SVGAGI come from the germline V gene. The CDR3 runs 12 residues.

The J gene is TRBJ2-2, the V gene TRBV28, with D perhaps TRBD1 (5 bases). The CDR3 extends over 14 amino acids. Trimming cost V 4 bases and J 7 bases, with 13 bases left between them. Per the germline V gene, CDR1 is MDHEN and CDR2 is SYDVKM. Here the CDR3 DNA reads TGTGCCAGCAGTTATGCGTTAAGGGGCGGGGAGCTGTTTTTT. Encoded protein: CASSYALRGGELFF.

This rearrangement joins TRBV18 to TRBJ2-1; 7 nucleotides line up with TRBD1. V lost 0 bases, J lost 4 bases, and 3 bases stayed unmatched. Germline loops: CDR1 KGHSH, CDR2 LQKENI. The CDR3 runs 15 residues. Here the CDR3 reads CASSPPQGEYNEQFF. In nucleotides, the CDR3 is TGTGCCAGCTCACCACCGCAGGGGGAATACAATGAGCAGTTCTTC. Variable domain in full (rest from reference TRBV18 and TRBJ2-1): NAGVMQNPRHLVRRRGQEARLRCSPMKGHSHVYWYRQLPEEGLKFMVYLQKENIIDESGMPKERFSAEFPKEGPSILRIQQVVRGDSAAYFCASSPPQGEYNEQFFGPGTRLTVL.

This chain uses TRBV7-3 with TRBJ1-1, with a tentative D call TRBD1 (6 bases). Trimming took 5 bases from V and 4 from J, leaving 17 bases between them. CDR3 length: 15 residues. Germline CDR1 and CDR2: SGHTA and FQGTGA. CDR3 coding DNA: TGTGCCAGCAGCCCCGCCCCTCGAGGGGGCACTGAAGCTTTCTTT. Translation: CASSPAPRGGTEAFF.

This chain joins TRBV7-8 and TRBJ2-2, with 9 bases identical to TRBD2. V was clipped by 4 bases and J by 2 bases; unmatched bases: 8. The CDR3 contains 17 residues. Germline values: CDR1 SGHVS, CDR2 FQNEAQ. The CDR3 region is CASSSTSGSPNTGELFF. CDR3 DNA: TGTGCCAGCAGCTCAACTAGCGGGTCGCCTAACACCGGGGAGCTGTTTTTT.

The chain uses TRBV28 and TRBJ1-3; tentatively, D is TRBD1 (6 bases). Germline CDR1 MDHEN, CDR2 SYDVKM. CDR3 length: 14 residues. V was pared by 11 bases and J by 3 bases, with 17 bases between. CDR3 region: CASRGRGGGNTIYF. DNA for the CDR3: TGTGCCTCCAGGGGCAGGGGTGGTGGAAACACCATATATTTT.

This clone was counted between two and nine times. This chain uses TRBV5-1 with TRBJ2-1; 7 bases line up with TRBD1. Trimming at V came to 7 bases and at J to 5 bases, leaving 9 bases not matched to a gene. This CDR3 spans 14 amino acids. Germline assignment: CDR1 SGHRS and CDR2 YFSETQ. CDR3 coding DNA: TGCGCCAGCCTGCTTGCAGGGGGTAACAATGAGCAGTTCTTC. It specifies CASLLAGGNNEQFF.